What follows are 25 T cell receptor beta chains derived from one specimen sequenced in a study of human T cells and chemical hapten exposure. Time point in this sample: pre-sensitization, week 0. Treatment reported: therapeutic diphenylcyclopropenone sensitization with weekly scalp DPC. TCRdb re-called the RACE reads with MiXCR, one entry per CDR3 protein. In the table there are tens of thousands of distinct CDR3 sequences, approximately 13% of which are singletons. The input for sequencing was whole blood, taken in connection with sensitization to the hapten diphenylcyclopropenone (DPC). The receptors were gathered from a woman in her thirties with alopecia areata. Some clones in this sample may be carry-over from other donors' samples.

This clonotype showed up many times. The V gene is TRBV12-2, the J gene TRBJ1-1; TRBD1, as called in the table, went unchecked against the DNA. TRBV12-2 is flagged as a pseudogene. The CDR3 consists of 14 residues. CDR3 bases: TGTGCAAGTCGTCATCAGGGTCCCTTTAATGAAGCTTTCTTT. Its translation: CASRHQGPFNEAFF.

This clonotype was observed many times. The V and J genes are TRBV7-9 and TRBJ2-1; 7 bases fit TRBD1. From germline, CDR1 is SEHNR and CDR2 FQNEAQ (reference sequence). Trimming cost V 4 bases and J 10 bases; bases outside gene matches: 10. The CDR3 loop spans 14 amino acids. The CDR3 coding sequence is TGTGCCAGCAGCTCGGGACAGCGGTTTTTCGAGCAGTTCTTC. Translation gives CASSSGQRFFEQFF. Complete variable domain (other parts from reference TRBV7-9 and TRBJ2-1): DTGVSQNPRHKITKRGQNVTFRCDPISEHNRLYWYRQTLGQGPEFLTYFQNEAQLEKSRLLSDRFSAERPKGSFSTLEIQRTEQGDSAMYLCASSSGQRFFEQFFGPGTRLTVL.

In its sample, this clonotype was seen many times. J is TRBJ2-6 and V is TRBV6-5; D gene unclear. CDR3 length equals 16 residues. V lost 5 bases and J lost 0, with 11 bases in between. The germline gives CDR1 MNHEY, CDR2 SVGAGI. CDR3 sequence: CASSPPSTSGANVLTF. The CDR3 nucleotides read TGTGCCAGCAGTCCCCCCAGTACCTCTGGGGCCAACGTCCTGACTTTC.

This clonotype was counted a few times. This CDR3 reads CASSPQRGKDTGELFF. CDR3 DNA: TGTGCCAGCTCACCTCAACGGGGAAAGGACACCGGGGAGCTGTTTTTT. The chain combines TRBV18 with TRBJ2-2, with D possibly matching TRBD2 (5 bases). The V gene's germline CDR1 is KGHSH and CDR2 LQKENI. V lost 3 bases, J lost 3 bases, and 14 bases lay in between. CDR3 length: 16 residues.

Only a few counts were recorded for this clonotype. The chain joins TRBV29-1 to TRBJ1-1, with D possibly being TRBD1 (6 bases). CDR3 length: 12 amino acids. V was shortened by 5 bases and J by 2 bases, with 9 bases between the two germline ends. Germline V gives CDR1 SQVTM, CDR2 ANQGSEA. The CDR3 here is CSVSDSNTEAFF. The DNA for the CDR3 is TGCAGCGTTTCGGACAGTAACACTGAAGCTTTCTTT. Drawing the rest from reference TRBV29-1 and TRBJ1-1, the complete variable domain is SAVISQKPSRDICQRGTSLTIQCQVDSQVTMMFWYRQQPGQSLTLIATANQGSEATYESGFVIDKFPISRPNLTFSTLTVSNMSPEDSSIYLCSVSDSNTEAFFGQGTRLTVV.

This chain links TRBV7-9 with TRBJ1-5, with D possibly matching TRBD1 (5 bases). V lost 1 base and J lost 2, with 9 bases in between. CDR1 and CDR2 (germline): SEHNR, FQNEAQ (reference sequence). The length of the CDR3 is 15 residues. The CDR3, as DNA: TGTGCCAGCAGCTTAGAGCAGGGCGGCAATCAGCCCCAGCATTTT. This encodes CASSLEQGGNQPQHF.

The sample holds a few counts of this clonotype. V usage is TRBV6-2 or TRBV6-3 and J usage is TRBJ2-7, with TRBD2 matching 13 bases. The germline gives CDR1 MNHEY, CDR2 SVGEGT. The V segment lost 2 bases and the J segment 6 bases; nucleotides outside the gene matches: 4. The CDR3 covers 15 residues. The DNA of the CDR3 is TGTGCCAGCAGTTACGGACTAGCGGGAGTTCCCGAGCAGTACTTC. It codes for CASSYGLAGVPEQYF.

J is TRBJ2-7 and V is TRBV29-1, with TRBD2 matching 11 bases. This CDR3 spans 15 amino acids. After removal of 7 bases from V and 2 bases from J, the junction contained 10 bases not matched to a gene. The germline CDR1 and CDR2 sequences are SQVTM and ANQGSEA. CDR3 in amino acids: CSAAGLAGPTYEQYF. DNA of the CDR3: TGCAGCGCCGCAGGACTAGCGGGCCCTACCTACGAGCAGTACTTC.

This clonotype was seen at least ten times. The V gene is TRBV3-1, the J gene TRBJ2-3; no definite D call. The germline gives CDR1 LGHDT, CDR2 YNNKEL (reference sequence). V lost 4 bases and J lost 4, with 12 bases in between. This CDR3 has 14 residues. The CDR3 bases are TGTGCCAGCAGCCTCCGTTCTCTACCAGATACGCAGTATTTT. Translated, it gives CASSLRSLPDTQYF.

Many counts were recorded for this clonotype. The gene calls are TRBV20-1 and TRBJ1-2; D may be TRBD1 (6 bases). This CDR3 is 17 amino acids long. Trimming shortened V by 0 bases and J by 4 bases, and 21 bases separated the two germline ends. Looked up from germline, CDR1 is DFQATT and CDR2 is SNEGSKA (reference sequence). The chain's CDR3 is CSARDQRRTAGSYGYTF. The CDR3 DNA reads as TGCAGTGCTAGAGATCAACGAAGGACAGCAGGCAGCTATGGCTACACCTTC.

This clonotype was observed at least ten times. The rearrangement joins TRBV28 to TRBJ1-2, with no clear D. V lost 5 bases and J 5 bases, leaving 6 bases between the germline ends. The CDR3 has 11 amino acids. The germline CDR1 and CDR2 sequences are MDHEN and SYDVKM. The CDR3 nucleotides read TGTGCCAGCAGTCATAGTTATGGCTACACCTTC. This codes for CASSHSYGYTF.

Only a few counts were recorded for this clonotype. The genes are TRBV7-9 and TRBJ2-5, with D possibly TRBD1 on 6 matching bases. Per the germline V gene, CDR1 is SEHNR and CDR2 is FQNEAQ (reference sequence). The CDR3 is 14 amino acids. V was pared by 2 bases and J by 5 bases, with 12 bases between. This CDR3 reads CASSLPAGEETQYF. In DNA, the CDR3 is TGTGCCAGCAGCTTACCTGCAGGGGAGGAGACCCAGTACTTC. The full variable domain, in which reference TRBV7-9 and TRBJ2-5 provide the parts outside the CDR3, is DTGVSQNPRHKITKRGQNVTFRCDPISEHNRLYWYRQTLGQGPEFLTYFQNEAQLEKSRLLSDRFSAERPKGSFSTLEIQRTEQGDSAMYLCASSLPAGEETQYFGPGTRLLVL.

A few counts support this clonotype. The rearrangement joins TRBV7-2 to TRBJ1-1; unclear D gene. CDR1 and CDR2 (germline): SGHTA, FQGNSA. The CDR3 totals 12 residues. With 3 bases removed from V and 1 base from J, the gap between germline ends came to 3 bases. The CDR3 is CASSFGNTEAFF. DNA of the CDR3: TGTGCCAGCAGCTTTGGGAACACTGAAGCTTTCTTT.

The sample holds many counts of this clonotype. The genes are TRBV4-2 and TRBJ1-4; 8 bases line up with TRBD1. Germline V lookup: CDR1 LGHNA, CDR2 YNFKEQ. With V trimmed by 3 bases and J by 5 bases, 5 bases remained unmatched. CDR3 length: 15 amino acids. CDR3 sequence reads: CASSQAGTGNEKLFF. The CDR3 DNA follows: TGTGCCAGCAGCCAGGCCGGGACAGGAAATGAAAAACTGTTTTTT.

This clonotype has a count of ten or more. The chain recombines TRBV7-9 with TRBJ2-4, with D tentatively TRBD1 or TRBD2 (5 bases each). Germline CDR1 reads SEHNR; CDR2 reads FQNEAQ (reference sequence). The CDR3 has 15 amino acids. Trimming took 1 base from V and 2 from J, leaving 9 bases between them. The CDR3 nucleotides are TGTGCCAGCAGCTTAGTAGGGACCTCCAAAAACATTCAGTACTTC. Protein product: CASSLVGTSKNIQYF.

DNA of the CDR3: TGCGCCAGCAGCTTGGACTGGTACGAGCAGTACTTC. Its protein is CASSLDWYEQYF. The V and J genes are TRBV5-1 and TRBJ2-7; D call uncertain. The V gene's germline CDR1 is SGHRS and CDR2 YFSETQ. CDR3 size: 12 residues. Deletions cut 0 bases from V and 4 bases from J, with 5 bases between.

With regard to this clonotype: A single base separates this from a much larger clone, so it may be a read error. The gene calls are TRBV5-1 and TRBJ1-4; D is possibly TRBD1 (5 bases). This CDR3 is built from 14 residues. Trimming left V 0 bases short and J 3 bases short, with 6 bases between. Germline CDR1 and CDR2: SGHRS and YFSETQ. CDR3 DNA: TGCGCCAGCAGCTTGGGACAGCCTAATGAAAAACTGTTTTTT. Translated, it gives CASSLGQPNEKLFF. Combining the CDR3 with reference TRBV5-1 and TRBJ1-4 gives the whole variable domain KAGVTQTPRYLIKTRGQQVTLSCSPISGHRSVSWYQQTPGQGLQFLFEYFSETQRNKGNFPGRFSGRQFSNSRSEMNVSTLELGDSALYLCASSLGQPNEKLFFGSGTQLSVL.

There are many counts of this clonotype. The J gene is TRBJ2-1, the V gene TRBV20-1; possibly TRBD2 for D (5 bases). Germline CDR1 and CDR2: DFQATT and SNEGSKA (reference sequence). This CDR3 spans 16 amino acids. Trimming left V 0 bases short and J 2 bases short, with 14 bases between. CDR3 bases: TGCAGTGCTAGAGATCAGAGAGCGGTCACCTACAATGAGCAGTTCTTC. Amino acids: CSARDQRAVTYNEQFF.

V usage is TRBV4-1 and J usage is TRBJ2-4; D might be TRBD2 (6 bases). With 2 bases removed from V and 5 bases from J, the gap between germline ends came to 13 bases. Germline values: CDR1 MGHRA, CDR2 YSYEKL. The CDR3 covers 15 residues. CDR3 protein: CASSQFAGRENIQYF. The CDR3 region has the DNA TGCGCCAGCAGCCAATTCGCGGGAAGGGAAAACATTCAGTACTTC.

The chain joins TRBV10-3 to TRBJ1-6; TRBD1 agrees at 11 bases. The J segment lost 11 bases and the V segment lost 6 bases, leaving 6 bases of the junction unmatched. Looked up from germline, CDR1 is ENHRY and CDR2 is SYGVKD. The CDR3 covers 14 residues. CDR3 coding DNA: TGTGCCATCAGATCCGGGACAGGGGGTACACCCCTCCACTTT. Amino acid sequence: CAIRSGTGGTPLHF.

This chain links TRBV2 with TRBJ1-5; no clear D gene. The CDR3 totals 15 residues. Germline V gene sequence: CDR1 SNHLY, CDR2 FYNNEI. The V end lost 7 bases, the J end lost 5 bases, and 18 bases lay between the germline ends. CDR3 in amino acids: CASTPRRGVDQPQHF. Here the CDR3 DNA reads TGTGCCAGCACCCCTCGCCGGGGAGTTGATCAGCCCCAGCATTTT. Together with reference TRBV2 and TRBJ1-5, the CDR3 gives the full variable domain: EPEVTQTPSHQVTQMGQEVILRCVPISNHLYFYWYRQILGQKVEFLVSFYNNEISEKSEIFDDQFSVERPDGSNFTLKIRSTKLEDSAMYFCASTPRRGVDQPQHFGDGTRLSIL.

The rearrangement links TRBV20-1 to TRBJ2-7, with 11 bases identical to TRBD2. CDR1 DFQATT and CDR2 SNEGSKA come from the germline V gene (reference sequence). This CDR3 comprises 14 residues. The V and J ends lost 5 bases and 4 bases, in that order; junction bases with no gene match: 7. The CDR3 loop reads CSARSLAGGYEQYF. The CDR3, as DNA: TGCAGTGCTCGATCTCTAGCGGGAGGTTACGAGCAGTACTTC.

The CDR3 nucleotides are TGCGCCAGCAAATTAGGCGAACCCTACGAGCAGTACTTC. It encodes CASKLGEPYEQYF. V is TRBV5-1 and J is TRBJ2-7; no reliable D call. This CDR3 comprises 13 residues. Germline loops: CDR1 SGHRS, CDR2 YFSETQ. The V and J ends lost 6 bases and 2 bases respectively, with 12 bases between them. The entire variable domain, with the rest obtained from reference TRBV5-1 and TRBJ2-7, is as follows: KAGVTQTPRYLIKTRGQQVTLSCSPISGHRSVSWYQQTPGQGLQFLFEYFSETQRNKGNFPGRFSGRQFSNSRSEMNVSTLELGDSALYLCASKLGEPYEQYFGPGTRLTVT.

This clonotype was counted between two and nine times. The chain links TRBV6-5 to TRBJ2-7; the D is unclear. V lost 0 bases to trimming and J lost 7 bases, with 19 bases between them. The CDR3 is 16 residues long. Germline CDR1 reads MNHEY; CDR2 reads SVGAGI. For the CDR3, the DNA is TGTGCCAGCAGTTACTCGAACCGTCCGGCGTCGCGGGAGCAGTACTTC. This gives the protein CASSYSNRPASREQYF.

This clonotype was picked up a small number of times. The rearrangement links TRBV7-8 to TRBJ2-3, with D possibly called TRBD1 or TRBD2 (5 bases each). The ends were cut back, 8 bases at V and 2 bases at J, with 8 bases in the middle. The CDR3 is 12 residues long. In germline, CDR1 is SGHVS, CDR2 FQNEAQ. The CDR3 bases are TGTGCCAGCGAGGGGTTCACAGATACGCAGTATTTT. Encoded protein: CASEGFTDTQYF.